The 28 T cell receptor beta chains below were found in one sample sequenced in a study of blood T cells in healthy people across ages. A J-beta primer mix and a sample-barcoded 5' primer were used in a second PCR of roughly 6 to 11 cycles. TCRdb fed the 5' RACE reads into MiXCR, producing one record per CDR3 protein. The table shows about 900,000 distinct CDR3 sequences, with under 80% occurring only once. The specimen was blood. Receptors originate from a man aged 30 to 39 in good health.

The chain has TRBV6-2 or TRBV6-3 and TRBJ2-3; D is unresolved. Between the trimmed V and J ends, which lost 2 bases and 2 bases, there was a span of 8 bases. The CDR3 runs 14 residues. Germline CDR1 reads MNHEY; CDR2 reads SVGEGT. The CDR3 sequence: CASSYRVPTDTQYF. The CDR3 DNA follows: TGTGCCAGCAGTTACAGAGTACCCACAGATACGCAGTATTTT.

This clonotype was found a few times. The V and J genes are TRBV10-3 and TRBJ2-1, with 9 bases matching TRBD1. CDR3 length: 16 residues. After removal of 8 bases from V and 0 bases from J, the junction contained 8 bases not matched to a gene. The germline V gene has CDR1 ENHRY and CDR2 SYGVKD. The CDR3 loop reads CAIADGTGSSYNEQFF. The CDR3 nucleotides are TGTGCCATCGCCGATGGGACAGGGAGCTCCTACAATGAGCAGTTCTTC.

This clonotype was recorded a few times. The rearrangement links TRBV5-6 to TRBJ2-2, with 9 bases lining up with TRBD2. Germline loops: CDR1 SGHDT, CDR2 YYEEEE. With V trimmed by 0 bases and J by 9 bases, 12 bases remained unmatched. CDR3 length: 17 amino acids. CDR3: CASSLVASGTVGWELFF. The CDR3 nucleotides read TGTGCCAGCAGCTTGGTTGCTAGCGGGACAGTAGGTTGGGAGCTGTTTTTT.

The CDR3 DNA follows: TGTGCCAGCAGTGTGGGGTCGAGGGAGAAGACTTATGGCTACACCTTC. Its protein product is CASSVGSREKTYGYTF. This chain links TRBV2 with TRBJ1-2, with D hard to call. The CDR3 has 16 residues. V was shortened by 4 bases and J by 5 bases, with 20 bases between the two germline ends. Per the germline V gene, CDR1 is SNHLY and CDR2 is FYNNEI.

This clonotype turned up a few times. The rearrangement joins TRBV6-4 to TRBJ2-1; 8 bases line up with TRBD2. This CDR3 region has 14 residues. Germline loops: CDR1 MRHNA, CDR2 SNTAGT. The J segment lost 5 bases and the V segment lost 5 bases, leaving 5 bases of the junction unmatched. The DNA of the CDR3 is TGTGCCAGCAGTCAAATAGCGGGGAACAATGAGCAGTTCTTC. Residues: CASSQIAGNNEQFF.

Turning to this clonotype: This CDR3 is missing its conserved last phenylalanine or tryptophan, likely due to a read error. The rearrangement joins TRBV7-9 to TRBJ2-3; possibly TRBD2 for D (6 bases). CDR3 length: 15 amino acids. V was pared by 4 bases and J by 0 bases, with 11 bases between. Germline-derived CDR1 and CDR2 are SEHNR and FQNEAQ (reference sequence). Here the CDR3 DNA reads TGTGCCAGCAGCTGGGGGACTTATAGCACAGATACGCAGTATATT. As protein: CASSWGTYSTDTQYI.

The rearrangement joins TRBV28 to TRBJ1-5; D gene uncertain. The CDR3 loop spans 12 amino acids. Germline CDR1 is MDHEN and CDR2 is SYDVKM. V lost 5 bases to trimming and J lost 15 bases, with 17 bases between them. CDR3 sequence: CASSPLGSLSHF. The CDR3 DNA reads as TGTGCCAGCAGTCCTTTGGGCAGCCTCTCGCATTTT.

The V and J genes are TRBV28 and TRBJ1-3; 12 positions agree with TRBD1. Germline CDR1 is MDHEN and CDR2 is SYDVKM. This CDR3 is built from 15 residues. V lost 6 bases, J lost 7 bases, and 7 bases stayed unmatched. The CDR3 sequence: CASSSAGQGANTIYF. The CDR3 nucleotides are TGTGCCAGCAGCTCTGCGGGACAGGGGGCTAACACCATATATTTT.

In its sample, this clonotype was seen a few times. V and J are TRBV4-2 and TRBJ2-7; 7 bases match TRBD2. Germline-derived CDR1 and CDR2 are LGHNA and YNFKEQ. CDR3 size: 15 residues. Trimming cost V 1 base and J 3 bases; bases outside gene matches: 6. The CDR3 reads CASSQVPGRLYEQYF. Written as DNA, the CDR3 is TGTGCCAGCAGCCAAGTTCCCGGGAGGCTCTACGAGCAGTACTTC.

The rearrangement joins TRBV3-1 to TRBJ2-4; weak D call: TRBD2 (6 bases). V lost 1 base and J 5 bases, leaving 6 bases between the germline ends. Germline V lookup: CDR1 LGHDT, CDR2 YNNKEL (reference sequence). CDR3 length: 13 residues. The CDR3 DNA reads TGTGCCAGCAGCCAAGGGGGGGAAAACATTCAGTACTTC. Amino acids: CASSQGGENIQYF.

This clonotype was recorded a few times. V and J are TRBV25-1 and TRBJ1-4; D ambiguous. The CDR3 totals 17 residues. Germline V gene data show CDR1 as MGHDK and CDR2 as SYGVNS. Trimming took 1 base from V and 4 from J, leaving 16 bases between them. For the CDR3, the DNA is TGTGCCAGCAGTGAATTTGAAGTGGCGGGTGGTAATGAAAAACTGTTTTTT. This gives the protein CASSEFEVAGGNEKLFF.

The chain employs TRBV5-1 and TRBJ2-2; the match to TRBD2 covers 7 bases. The CDR3 sequence is 16 residues long. V lost 5 bases to trimming and J lost 2 bases; unmatched junction nucleotides: 9. Germline V gene data show CDR1 as SGHRS and CDR2 as YFSETQ. This chain's CDR3 is CASRSNSGLNTGELFF. DNA for the CDR3: TGCGCCAGCAGAAGTAATAGCGGGTTAAACACCGGGGAGCTGTTTTTT.

This chain links TRBV6-2 or TRBV6-3 with TRBJ2-3; TRBD2 matches at 13 bases. The CDR3 covers 18 residues. Per the germline V gene, CDR1 is MNHEY and CDR2 is SVGEGT. V gave up 5 bases and J gave up 2 bases; unmatched junction bases: 10. CDR3 sequence: CASSPRLAGGVLTDTQYF. In DNA form, the CDR3 reads TGTGCCAGCAGTCCCCGACTAGCGGGGGGCGTACTCACAGATACGCAGTATTTT.

This clonotype was seen a handful of times. The germline gene is not matched at one end of the junction; a read error may be the cause. The gene calls are TRBV2 and TRBJ2-7, with TRBD2 identical over 9 bases. The CDR3 loop spans 13 amino acids. Germline V CDR1 and CDR2: SNHLY, FYNNEI. In DNA form, the CDR3 reads TGTGCCAGCGCGGGGGGGATCTCCTACGAGCAGTATTTC. It yields the protein CASAGGISYEQYF.

The rearrangement links TRBV7-2 to TRBJ2-1; no reliable D call. The end of the DNA is better explained by TRBJ2-7, so the J call may be wrong. This CDR3 has 17 residues. Germline CDR1 and CDR2: SGHTA and FQGNSA. The CDR3 sequence: CASSLGQLLGSYNEQYF. As DNA, the CDR3 is TGTGCCAGCAGCTTAGGGCAACTCCTCGGGTCCTACAATGAGCAGTACTTC.

The chain links TRBV7-9 to TRBJ2-1, with 9 bases identical to TRBD2. TRBJ2-7 explains the end of the DNA better; the J call may be wrong. Germline CDR1 SEHNR, CDR2 FQNEAQ (reference sequence). The CDR3 spans 15 residues. The CDR3 sequence: CASSPSGGMVYEQYF. The CDR3 coding sequence is TGTGCCAGCAGCCCCAGCGGGGGGATGGTCTACGAGCAGTACTTC.

The chain carries TRBV27 and TRBJ2-5; 15 nucleotides agree with TRBD2. V shed 6 bases and J 5 bases; nucleotides not matched to a gene: 4. The CDR3 length is 15 residues. Germline CDR1 reads MNHEY; CDR2 reads SMNVEV (reference sequence). CDR3 DNA sequence: TGTGCCAGCAGCGGGACTAGCGGGGGGTTGGAGACCCAGTACTTC. As protein: CASSGTSGGLETQYF.

J is TRBJ2-1 and V is TRBV14; 10 nucleotides match TRBD2. J gave up 4 bases and V 3 bases, and 3 bases lay outside the gene matches. CDR3 size: 15 residues. CDR1 is SGHDN and CDR2 is FVKESK in the germline V gene. The CDR3, as DNA: TGTGCCAGCAGCCACCTACTAGCGGGGTACAATGAGCAGTTCTTC. It is translated as CASSHLLAGYNEQFF.

This clonotype was observed once. CDR3 sequence (DNA): TGCAGTGCCTCGGGGCGTGCTAACTATGGCTACACCTTC. Amino acid sequence: CSASGRANYGYTF. The V call is TRBV20-1, the J call TRBJ1-2, with D possibly TRBD1 on 5 matching bases. The CDR3 spans 13 residues. With 6 bases removed from V and 0 bases from J, the gap between germline ends came to 11 bases. The germline V gene has CDR1 DFQATT and CDR2 SNEGSKA (reference sequence).

This chain connects TRBV10-3 to TRBJ1-6; no definite D call. CDR1 is ENHRY, CDR2 SYGVKD, per germline. This CDR3 comprises 17 residues. Trimming left V 0 bases short and J 6 bases short, with 15 bases between. CDR3 sequence reads: CAISESTAAKRNSPLHF. CDR3 in DNA: TGTGCCATCAGTGAGTCGACGGCAGCCAAGCGTAATTCACCCCTCCACTTT.

This clonotype was counted a single time. The chain carries TRBV27 and TRBJ2-5; tentatively, D is TRBD2 (5 bases). The V end was cut by 3 bases, the J end by 11 bases, with 19 bases between. The germline V gene has CDR1 MNHEY and CDR2 SMNVEV (reference sequence). The CDR3 contains 14 residues. CDR3 in amino acids: CASSFRRYGAEQYF. The CDR3 DNA reads TGTGCCAGCAGTTTCCGGAGATACGGAGCGGAACAGTACTTC.

This chain joins TRBV11-2 and TRBJ2-1, with unresolved D. Trimming took 5 bases from V and 0 from J, leaving 14 bases between them. Per germline, CDR1 SGHAT and CDR2 FQNNGV. The CDR3 sequence is 16 residues long. The CDR3 sequence: CASSPIGLSSYNEQFF. The CDR3 DNA reads TGTGCCAGCAGCCCGATCGGTCTGTCCTCCTACAATGAGCAGTTCTTC.

In this sample, this clonotype turned up a few times. The gene calls are TRBV27 and TRBJ2-1, with TRBD1 identical over 7 bases. V shed 1 base and J 2 bases; nucleotides not matched to a gene: 2. This CDR3 region has 15 residues. The germline V gene has CDR1 MNHEY and CDR2 SMNVEV (reference sequence). This CDR3 reads CASSLWDSAYNEQFF. As DNA, the CDR3 is TGTGCCAGCAGTTTATGGGACAGTGCCTACAATGAGCAGTTCTTC.

On this clonotype: At one of its ends the junction is not consistent with the germline gene, which may arise from a read error. The chain recombines TRBV20-1 with TRBJ1-1, with 8 bases matching TRBD1. Germline CDR1 reads DFQATT; CDR2 reads SNEGSKA (reference sequence). The CDR3 consists of 13 residues. In nucleotides, the CDR3 is TGCAGTGCTGGAGACAGGGGTGTGGGTGAAGCTTTCTTT. Translation: CSAGDRGVGEAFF.

The CDR3: CASRPSALAGYPRGIQYF. The DNA of the CDR3 is TGTGCCAGCAGGCCCTCCGCACTAGCGGGGTACCCTCGGGGCATTCAGTACTTC. The genes are TRBV12-3 or TRBV12-4 and TRBJ2-4, with 10 bases aligning to TRBD2. With 6 bases clipped from V and 9 bases from J, the junction kept 20 bases outside the gene matches. The CDR3 sequence is 18 residues long.

There are a few counts of this clonotype. The V call is TRBV4-1, the J call TRBJ2-7, with 8 bases fitting TRBD1. V was clipped by 0 bases and J by 0 bases; unmatched bases: 4. CDR3 length equals 16 residues. Germline CDR1 MGHRA, CDR2 YSYEKL. The chain's CDR3 is CASSQERTGSSYEQYF. The CDR3 nucleotides read TGCGCCAGCAGCCAAGAACGGACAGGGAGCTCCTACGAGCAGTACTTC.

Concerning this clonotype itself: A much larger clone sits a single nucleotide away, making a read error possible. DNA for the CDR3: TGCGCCAGCAGCCCTCGTATGGGCCAAGAGCCCCAGTACTTC. Translation: CASSPRMGQEPQYF. The chain couples TRBV4-3 to TRBJ2-5; D unresolved. The CDR3 covers 14 residues. The germline CDR1 and CDR2 sequences are LGHNA and YSLEER.

This clonotype has only a few counts. For the CDR3, the DNA is TGTGCCAGCAGTTTAAGTAGCGGGCGACGCACAGATACGCAGTATTTT. Residues: CASSLSSGRRTDTQYF. The rearrangement joins TRBV12-3 or TRBV12-4 to TRBJ2-3, with TRBD2 matching over 7 bases. The CDR3 covers 16 residues. The ends lost 2 bases at V and 1 base at J; junction bases unmatched: 6.